The 25 T cell receptor beta chains below come from one sample, sequenced in a study of blood T cells in healthy people across ages. A second roughly 7 to 12 cycle PCR used barcoded and J-beta primers. TCRdb reprocessed the 5' RACE reads with MiXCR, giving one entry per CDR3 protein. This table has 590,000 or so distinct CDR3 sequences, approximately 30% appearing once. Sequences were obtained from blood. The receptors originated from a woman aged 80 or older in good health.

As concerns this clonotype: A read error is possible here, since a much larger clone lies one base away. This chain's CDR3 is CGARMGQGYNSPLHF. In DNA form, the CDR3 reads TGCGGTGCTAGAATGGGACAGGGCTATAATTCACCCCTCCACTTT. This chain joins TRBV20-1 and TRBJ1-6, with 9 nucleotides matching TRBD1. Germline values: CDR1 DFQATT, CDR2 SNEGSKA (reference sequence). The CDR3 length is 15 residues.

A single count supports this clonotype. The chain joins TRBV7-9 to TRBJ2-1; D could derive from TRBD1 or TRBD2 (5 bases each). The DNA end favors TRBJ2-7, so the J call may be wrong. This CDR3 comprises 15 residues. Germline V CDR1 and CDR2: SEHNR, FQNEAQ (reference sequence). CDR3 sequence: CASSFSGTGYYEQYF. For the CDR3, the DNA is TGTGCCAGCAGCTTTTCCGGGACGGGTTACTACGAGCAGTACTTC.

This clonotype has more than one count but fewer than ten. J is TRBJ2-3 and V is TRBV20-1; 8 bases align to TRBD2. Germline loops: CDR1 DFQATT, CDR2 SNEGSKA (reference sequence). This CDR3 is built from 16 residues. J lost 3 bases, V lost 6 bases, and 14 bases had no gene match. CDR3 DNA: TGCAGTGCGAATCCACTTACCGGGGGGGCTACAGATACGCAGTATTTT. This codes for CSANPLTGGATDTQYF.

The table lists this clonotype with many counts. The V gene is TRBV13, the J gene TRBJ2-5, with TRBD2 identical over 9 bases. Trimming took 4 bases from V and 6 from J; bases not matched to a gene: 6. CDR3 length: 14 residues. Germline V gene data show CDR1 as PRHDT and CDR2 as FYEKMQ (reference sequence). CDR3 nucleotide sequence: TGTGCCAGCAGCTCGTTAAGCGGGGGGAAGACCCAGTACTTC. Protein sequence: CASSSLSGGKTQYF.

At least ten counts were recorded for this clonotype. This chain connects TRBV12-3 or TRBV12-4 to TRBJ2-7, with a possible D match to TRBD1 (6 bases). The CDR3 covers 13 residues. The V gene lost 6 bases and the J gene lost 7 bases, with 16 bases spanning the gap. The CDR3, as DNA: TGTGCCAGCAGGTCACAGGGCTTCAGGGAGCAGTACTTC. Encoded protein: CASRSQGFREQYF.

This clonotype has at least ten counts. CDR3 DNA: TGCGCCAGTACTAGAGGAGGGGAAGAGACCCAGTACTTC. Its translation is CASTRGGEETQYF. The rearrangement joins TRBV5-1 to TRBJ2-5; D may be TRBD2 (6 bases). Per germline, CDR1 SGHRS and CDR2 YFSETQ. The CDR3 is made up of 13 amino acids. V gave up 8 bases and J gave up 3 bases, with 14 bases separating them.

This clonotype was observed a handful of times. The genes are TRBV7-9 and TRBJ2-7; a possible D gene is TRBD1 (5 bases). CDR3 size: 15 residues. The V and J ends lost 3 bases and 3 bases respectively, with 15 bases between them. Germline V gene data show CDR1 as SEHNR and CDR2 as FQNEAQ (reference sequence). The CDR3 sequence: CASSLISAGIYEQYF. In DNA form, the CDR3 reads TGTGCCAGCAGCTTGATCTCGGCAGGGATCTACGAGCAGTACTTC.

This clonotype was seen repeatedly, ten times or more. J is TRBJ2-7 and V is TRBV7-9; the D gene is possibly TRBD2 (5 bases). The CDR3 contains 12 residues. V lost 11 bases, J lost 3 bases, and 14 bases lay in between. The germline V gene encodes CDR1 SEHNR and CDR2 FQNEAQ (reference sequence). The CDR3: CAGESSGYEQYF. The CDR3 region has the DNA TGTGCCGGGGAGTCCAGCGGCTACGAGCAGTACTTC.

This clonotype was counted many times. The V call is TRBV29-1, the J call TRBJ2-5; D ambiguous. The CDR3 spans 11 residues. Trimming left V 7 bases short and J 5 bases short, with 11 bases between. CDR1 and CDR2 from the germline V gene are SQVTM and ANQGSEA. The CDR3 is CSGAMAETQYF. DNA for the CDR3: TGCAGCGGAGCTATGGCGGAGACCCAGTACTTC.

This clonotype occurred many times. This chain uses TRBV7-2 with TRBJ2-7; tentatively, D is TRBD1 or TRBD2 (6 bases each). CDR1 is SGHTA, CDR2 FQGNSA, per germline. CDR3 length equals 15 residues. V was pared by 5 bases and J by 4 bases, with 18 bases between. In DNA form, the CDR3 reads TGTGCCAGCAGCCCCGGCGGAGGGGGGCGATACGAGCAGTACTTC. Amino acids: CASSPGGGGRYEQYF.

This clonotype has just a few counts. A much larger clone sits a single nucleotide away, making a read error possible. The J gene is TRBJ2-5, the V gene TRBV5-1; D possibly corresponds to TRBD1 (5 bases). V gave up 1 base and J gave up 11 bases, with 21 bases separating them. The length of the CDR3 is 15 residues. Germline V CDR1 and CDR2: SGHRS, YFSETQ. The CDR3 sequence is CASSLTGGSWDEQYF. CDR3 sequence (DNA): TGCGCCAGCAGCTTGACAGGCGGTTCTTGGGATGAGCAGTACTTC.

This clonotype was seen repeatedly, ten times or more. This sequence joins TRBV4-1 and TRBJ2-7, with a possible D match to TRBD2 (6 bases). The CDR3 runs 15 residues. Per germline, CDR1 MGHRA and CDR2 YSYEKL. The V and J ends lost 4 bases and 3 bases respectively, with 16 bases between them. CDR3 DNA: TGCGCCAGCAGCCTTTCCTCGGGGGAAGTCTACGAGCAGTACTTC. Its translation: CASSLSSGEVYEQYF.

This clonotype showed up just a few times. This chain connects TRBV7-9 to TRBJ1-2; D unresolved. CDR3 length: 14 amino acids. Germline V lookup: CDR1 SEHNR, CDR2 FQNEAQ (reference sequence). V lost 5 bases and J lost 2, with 12 bases in between. The CDR3 region has the DNA TGTGCCAGCAGCCCAGAAGGGCAGAACTATGGCTACACCTTC. Protein sequence: CASSPEGQNYGYTF. Supplemented by reference TRBV7-9 and TRBJ1-2, the full variable domain reads DTGVSQNPRHKITKRGQNVTFRCDPISEHNRLYWYRQTLGQGPEFLTYFQNEAQLEKSRLLSDRFSAERPKGSFSTLEIQRTEQGDSAMYLCASSPEGQNYGYTFGSGTRLTVV.

This clonotype was seen at least ten times. The chain is built from TRBV11-2 and TRBJ2-6; possibly TRBD2 for D (6 bases). The CDR3 spans 15 residues. Trimming pared 4 bases from V and 4 bases from J, leaving 11 bases between. CDR1 and CDR2 (germline): SGHAT, FQNNGV. CDR3 bases: TGTGCCAGCAGCTCGGGGGTTCTGGGGGCCAACGTCCTGACTTTC. Residues: CASSSGVLGANVLTF.

This rearrangement joins TRBV6-5 to TRBJ1-1; D ambiguous. Germline-derived CDR1 and CDR2 are MNHEY and SVGAGI. This CDR3 contains 13 residues. Trimming pared 0 bases from V and 6 bases from J, leaving 8 bases between. DNA for the CDR3: TGTGCCAGCAGTTACTCGGTAGGAGCTGAAGCTTTCTTT. The encoded protein is CASSYSVGAEAFF.

This clonotype was recorded many times. The V gene is TRBV6-5, the J gene TRBJ2-7; the D gene could be TRBD1 or TRBD2 (5 bases each). V was pared by 3 bases and J by 3 bases, with 15 bases between. The germline CDR1 and CDR2 sequences are MNHEY and SVGAGI. This CDR3 is 15 amino acids long. The CDR3 DNA sequence: TGTGCCAGCAGTTATCGGCCTGTGGGGGTCTACGAGCAGTACTTC. Its protein product is CASSYRPVGVYEQYF.

This clonotype came up a few times. The chain combines TRBV20-1 with TRBJ2-2; 10 positions match TRBD1. Trimming at V came to 2 bases and at J to 7 bases, leaving 7 bases not matched to a gene. From germline, CDR1 is DFQATT and CDR2 SNEGSKA (reference sequence). This CDR3 comprises 15 residues. CDR3 bases: TGCAGTGCTAGACCCTCAGGACAGGGGGTCGGGGAGCTGTTTTTT. It translates to CSARPSGQGVGELFF.

About this clonotype itself: This may arise from a read error, as a much more abundant clone is one base away. This sequence joins TRBV7-8 and TRBJ2-4, with 10 positions matching TRBD2. Germline CDR1 SGHVS, CDR2 FQNEAQ. CDR3 length: 15 amino acids. DNA of the CDR3: TGTGCCAGCAGCCGGAACAGCGGGGGGGCGGAGACCCAGTGCTTC. This translates into CASSRNSGGAETQCF.

Concerning this clonotype: Being one base from a much bigger clone, this may be a read error. The rearrangement uses TRBV6-6 and TRBJ2-3; 10 bases align to TRBD1. The germline gives CDR1 MNHNY, CDR2 SVGAGI (reference sequence). The CDR3 is 13 residues long. Trimming removed 11 bases from V and 1 base from J; junction bases left unmatched: 3. CDR3 in DNA: TGTGCCCGCGGGACAGGGGGCACAGATACGCAGTATTTT. It codes for CARGTGGTDTQYF.

About this clonotype: A clone one base away is much larger, so this may be a read error. The chain couples TRBV7-9 to TRBJ2-1; a possible D gene is TRBD1 (9 bases). The germline gives CDR1 SEHNR, CDR2 FQNEAQ (reference sequence). Trimming stripped 4 bases from V and 10 bases from J, with 26 bases between. This CDR3 is built from 17 residues. The CDR3 is CASSSPRGGTGNYEQFF. CDR3 nucleotides: TGTGCCAGCAGCTCCCCACGGGGGGGGACAGGGAACTACGAGCAGTTCTTC.

In its sample, this clonotype was seen a few times. This rearrangement joins TRBV28 to TRBJ1-5, with 10 bases aligning to TRBD1. Germline lookup yields CDR1 MDHEN and CDR2 SYDVKM. The length of the CDR3 is 17 residues. The trim removed 6 bases at V and 3 bases at J, leaving 11 bases unmatched. CDR3 sequence (DNA): TGTGCCAGCAGCCCCCCCGACAGGGGGCTTTACAATCAGCCCCAGCATTTT. Its translation is CASSPPDRGLYNQPQHF.

A remark on this clonotype: A much more abundant neighbour one base away suggests this may be a read error. The chain links TRBV11-2 to TRBJ2-7, with TRBD1 matching over 8 bases. Germline V lookup: CDR1 SGHAT, CDR2 FQNNGV. This CDR3 spans 14 amino acids. DNA of the CDR3: TGTGACAGCAGCTTACTGAGACAGGGGTACGAGCAGTACTTC. As protein: CDSSLLRQGYEQYF.

This clonotype was seen more than once but under ten times. The CDR3 loop is CSVDKLNTEAFF. CDR3 sequence (DNA): TGCAGCGTTGATAAGTTGAACACTGAAGCTTTCTTT. V is TRBV29-1 and J is TRBJ1-1; D not certain. This CDR3 region has 12 residues. Trimming pared 3 bases from V and 0 bases from J, leaving 5 bases between. Per germline, CDR1 SQVTM and CDR2 ANQGSEA.

The table lists this clonotype with a few counts. The chain joins TRBV20-1 to TRBJ1-6; D unclear. The germline V gene has CDR1 DFQATT and CDR2 SNEGSKA (reference sequence). The CDR3 is 15 residues long. The V end was cut by 0 bases, the J end by 0 bases, with 6 bases between. The chain's CDR3 is CSARDSSSYNSPLHF. The CDR3 DNA is TGCAGTGCTAGAGACTCGAGCTCCTATAATTCACCCCTCCACTTT.

As to this clonotype: This may stem from a read error, because a much larger clone lies one nucleotide away. The J gene is TRBJ1-2, the V gene TRBV14; unclear D gene. The CDR3 runs to 12 residues. The germline V gene encodes CDR1 SGHDN and CDR2 FVKESK. The CDR3 DNA is TGTGCCTGCAGCCGCAGCCGCTATGGCTACACCTTC. Residues: CACSRSRYGYTF. Looking up the rest from reference TRBV14 and TRBJ1-2 gives the full variable domain: EAGVTQFPSHSVIEKGQTVTLRCDPISGHDNLYWYRRVMGKEIKFLLHFVKESKQDESGMPNNRFLAERTGGTYSTLKVQPAELEDSGVYFCACSRSRYGYTFGSGTRLTVV.